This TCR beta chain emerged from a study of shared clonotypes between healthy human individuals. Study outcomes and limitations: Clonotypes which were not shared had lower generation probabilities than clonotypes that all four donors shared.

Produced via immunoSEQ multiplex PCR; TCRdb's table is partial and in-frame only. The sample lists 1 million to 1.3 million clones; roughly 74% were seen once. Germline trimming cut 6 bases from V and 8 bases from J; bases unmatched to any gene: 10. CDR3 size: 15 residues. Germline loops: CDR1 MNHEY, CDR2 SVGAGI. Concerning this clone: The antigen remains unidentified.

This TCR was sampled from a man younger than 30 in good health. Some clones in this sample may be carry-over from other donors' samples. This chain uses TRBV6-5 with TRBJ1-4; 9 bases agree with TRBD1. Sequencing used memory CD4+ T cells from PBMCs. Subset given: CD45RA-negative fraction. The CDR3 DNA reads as TGTGCCAGCAGCCAAGGAACAGGGGGCAGGGAAAAACTGTTTTTT. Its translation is CASSQGTGGREKLFF.